This T cell receptor (beta chain) was identified in a study of T cells in tuberculosis. Thawed, overnight-rested PBMC were stained with GMM-loaded CD1B tetramer, viability dye and anti-CD3, then sorted. The CD1B tetramers carried C32 glucose monomycolate purified from Rhodococcus equi. Only in-frame clones appear in the TCRdb table, and some are missing; sequencing was by immunoSEQ multiplex PCR. The sample has 85,000 to 90,000 clones, roughly 90% seen once; the top ten hold around 1.8%. Sequenced material: CD1b-GMM tetramer-negative cells sorted from PBMCs. This receptor was obtained from an adult woman with latent tuberculosis.

CDR3 DNA sequence: TGCGCCAGCAGCTTGCGGGAAGGCACTGAAGCTTTCTTT. Translating gives CASSLREGTEAFF. The gene calls are TRBV5-1 and TRBJ1-1; unclear D gene. Germline CDR1 SGHRS, CDR2 YFSETQ. This CDR3 spans 13 amino acids. Trimming removed 1 base from V and 4 bases from J, with 8 bases in between.